This TCR beta chain was observed in a study of T cell responses to AZD1222 COVID-19 vaccine. Findings and caveats of the study: The sample set comprised mostly white British donors with more females, and clonal diversity was possibly underestimated. Spike-specific TCR breadth and depth both grew after two AZD1222 doses. The study reported that nearly half of spike-specific TCRs target unmutated variant regions. Among AZD1222 vaccinees, only six were seropositive at baseline.

About this clone: What it binds is unknown.

Measured with immunoSEQ multiplex PCR; TCRdb has only the in-frame clones, and not every one. This table has 150,000 or so clones, more than 85% appearing once. The receptor comes from an adult in good health. The sample was peripheral blood, taken on day 0 of AZD1222 vaccination.

As DNA, the CDR3 is TGTGCCAGCAGCGTATCCCAGTTAGGTCCGAACACTGAAGCTTTCTTT. Translating gives CASSVSQLGPNTEAFF. The V and J genes are TRBV9 and TRBJ1-1, with D unresolved. The V and J ends lost 1 base and 1 base respectively, with 14 bases between them. In germline, CDR1 is SGDLS, CDR2 YYNGEE. The CDR3 spans 16 residues.